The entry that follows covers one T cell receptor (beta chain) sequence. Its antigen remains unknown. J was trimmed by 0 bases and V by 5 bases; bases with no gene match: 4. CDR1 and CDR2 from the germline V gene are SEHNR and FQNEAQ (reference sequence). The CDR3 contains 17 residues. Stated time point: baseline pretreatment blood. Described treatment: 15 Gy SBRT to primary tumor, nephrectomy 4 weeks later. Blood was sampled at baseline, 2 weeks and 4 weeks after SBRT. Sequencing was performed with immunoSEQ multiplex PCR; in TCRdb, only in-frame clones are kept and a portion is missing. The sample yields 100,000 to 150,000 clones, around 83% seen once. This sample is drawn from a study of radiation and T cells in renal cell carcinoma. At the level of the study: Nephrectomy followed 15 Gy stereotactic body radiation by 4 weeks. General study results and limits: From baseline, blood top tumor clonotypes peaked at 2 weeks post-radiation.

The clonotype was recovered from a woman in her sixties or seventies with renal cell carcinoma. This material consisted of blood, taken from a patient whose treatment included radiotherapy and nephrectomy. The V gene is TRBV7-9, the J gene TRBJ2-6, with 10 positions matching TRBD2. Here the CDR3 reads CASSPIAGGSGANVLTF. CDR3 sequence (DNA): TGTGCCAGCAGCCCAATAGCGGGGGGCTCTGGGGCCAACGTCCTGACTTTC.